Following are 14 T cell receptor beta chains from one sample sequenced in a study of tumor-infiltrating lymphocytes in primary liver carcinoma. The study co-extracted DNA and RNA from about 19-30 mg of unsorted bulk tissue. Starting material of about 480 ng total RNA yielded TCR beta cDNA via a constant-region primer. ARM-PCR, slightly modified, supplied the TCR beta libraries through three nested multiplex PCR rounds. Forward primers for TRBV1-TRBV30 and a C-beta reverse primer served the first two PCR rounds, at approximately 10 cycles each. TCRdb reanalysed the multiplex PCR reads using MiXCR and keeps one entry per CDR3 protein. Among 80,000 to 100,000 distinct CDR3 sequences listed, 68% were seen once. The specimen was tumor-adjacent normal liver tissue. These receptors all come from a man between 40 and 49 years old with primary liver carcinoma and hepatitis B virus infection.

As concerns this clonotype: A much bigger clone sits one base away, suggesting this may be a read error. The chain has TRBV7-9 and TRBJ2-5; D uncertain. The CDR3 is made up of 12 amino acids. From germline, CDR1 is SEHNR and CDR2 FQNEAQ (reference sequence). V was pared by 5 bases and J by 8 bases, with 12 bases between. The CDR3 bases are TGTGCCAGCAGCGGCTCCCAAGGAACCCAGTACTTC. It specifies CASSGSQGTQYF.

The chain employs TRBV28 and TRBJ2-7; 13 nucleotides line up with TRBD2. The junction had 14 bases not matched to a gene; V was cut back by 3 bases and J by 12 bases. The CDR3 runs 16 residues. The germline CDR1 and CDR2 sequences are MDHEN and SYDVKM. CDR3: CASSLRLAGGERTRYF. The CDR3 DNA sequence: TGTGCCAGCAGTTTGAGACTAGCGGGAGGCGAACGGACCCGGTACTTC. Filled out from reference TRBV28 and TRBJ2-7, the complete variable domain reads DVKVTQSSRYLVKRTGEKVFLECVQDMDHENMFWYRQDPGLGLRLIYFSYDVKMKEKGDIPEGYSVSREKKERFSLILESASTNQTSMYLCASSLRLAGGERTRYFGPGTRLTVT.

Concerning this clonotype: This may arise from a read error, as a much more abundant clone is one base away. The chain couples TRBV30 to TRBJ1-5; no definite D call. This CDR3 has 14 residues. V lost 4 bases, J lost 0 bases, and 10 bases lay in between. Looked up from germline, CDR1 is GTSNPN and CDR2 is SVGIG (reference sequence). The CDR3 here is CAWIGQASNQPQHF. The CDR3 region has the DNA TGTGCCTGGATCGGGCAGGCTAGCAATCAGCCCCAGCATTTT.

On this clonotype itself: The junction differs from germline at one of its ends, possibly a read error. The genes are TRBV4-1 and TRBJ1-5, with D tentatively TRBD1 (6 bases). The CDR3 spans 15 residues. Per the germline V gene, CDR1 is MGHRA and CDR2 is YSYEKL. The CDR3 spells CASSPGEAGLQPRYF. The DNA for the CDR3 is TGCGCCAGCAGTCCAGGGGAGGCTGGTCTTCAGCCCCGGTATTTT.

J is TRBJ2-1 and V is TRBV12-3 or TRBV12-4; D remains unclear. With 4 bases removed from V and 3 bases from J, the gap between germline ends came to 10 bases. This CDR3 comprises 14 residues. CDR3 protein: CASSWVTGYNEQFF. The DNA of the CDR3 is TGTGCCAGCAGTTGGGTGACGGGCTACAATGAGCAGTTCTTC.

Concerning this clonotype: Just one base apart from a much larger clone, this may be a read error. As the CDR3 is not closed by the conserved phenylalanine or tryptophan, this likely results from a read error. This sequence joins TRBV10-3 and TRBJ1-5; 10 nucleotides match TRBD1. CDR1 and CDR2 from the germline V gene are ENHRY and SYGVKD. The trim removed 6 bases at V and 5 bases at J, leaving 4 bases unmatched. The CDR3 has 14 amino acids. The CDR3 DNA follows: TGTGCCATCAGAGGGACAGGGGCCGATCAGCCCCAGCATTAT. Its translation: CAIRGTGADQPQHY.

This clonotype came up many times. This chain links TRBV5-5 with TRBJ2-3, with TRBD1 matching 8 bases. Looked up from germline, CDR1 is SGHKS and CDR2 is YYEKEE (reference sequence). There are 15 residues in the CDR3. V lost 2 bases, J lost 1 base, and 3 bases stayed unmatched. The CDR3 loop is CASSFQDRGTDTQYF. The DNA of the CDR3 is TGTGCCAGCAGCTTCCAGGACAGGGGCACAGATACGCAGTATTTT.

With regard to this clonotype: One base away lies a much larger clone, so this may be a sequencing read error. V is TRBV5-1 and J is TRBJ2-1; 7 bases line up with TRBD2. Germline V gene data show CDR1 as SGHRS and CDR2 as YFSETQ. The CDR3 is 14 amino acids. J lost 8 bases, V lost 5 bases, and 10 bases had no gene match. The CDR3 sequence: CASRSGLPMDEQFF. For the CDR3, the DNA is TGCGCCAGCAGGTCGGGACTACCCATGGATGAGCAGTTCTTC.

The chain recombines TRBV10-3 with TRBJ2-1; TRBD1 might be the D (6 bases). The length of the CDR3 is 12 residues. Germline-derived CDR1 and CDR2 are ENHRY and SYGVKD. V was trimmed by 9 bases and J by 5 bases, leaving 11 bases between them. Here the CDR3 DNA reads TGTGCCATGGGGGCATCTAACAATGAGCAGTTCTTC. It translates to CAMGASNNEQFF.

Note on this clonotype: The junction departs from germline at one end; a sequencing error may be responsible. The chain uses TRBV5-1 and TRBJ1-1; possible D gene TRBD1, 5 bases. Germline V gene sequence: CDR1 SGHRS, CDR2 YFSETQ. The CDR3 runs 15 residues. CDR3 sequence (DNA): TGTGCCAGCAGCTTGGCTCCGGGAAGGCAGGGTAAAGCTTTCTTT. Encoded protein: CASSLAPGRQGKAFF. The full variable domain, rest sourced from reference TRBV5-1 and TRBJ1-1, is KAGVTQTPRYLIKTRGQQVTLSCSPISGHRSVSWYQQTPGQGLQFLFEYFSETQRNKGNFPGRFSGRQFSNSRSEMNVSTLELGDSALYLCASSLAPGRQGKAFFGQGTRLTVV.

With respect to this clonotype: A much larger clone differs by one base, so this may be a read error. The rearrangement joins TRBV10-3 to TRBJ2-1; D perhaps matches TRBD1 (6 bases). The CDR3 contains 14 residues. The V gene's germline CDR1 is ENHRY and CDR2 SYGVKD. In DNA form, the CDR3 reads TGTGCCATCAGTGGTCCGACAGGCTACATTGAGCAGTTCTTC. Translating it yields CAISGPTGYIEQFF.

This sequence joins TRBV18 and TRBJ2-6, with D unclear. Germline V gives CDR1 KGHSH, CDR2 LQKENI. V shed 2 bases and J shed 1 base, with 6 bases lying between them. This CDR3 contains 15 residues. CDR3 nucleotide sequence: TGTGCCAGCTCACCAAAAACATCTGGGGCCAACGTCCTGACTTTC. Translated: CASSPKTSGANVLTF.

The chain links TRBV10-2 to TRBJ2-2; D perhaps matches TRBD2 (6 bases). Germline CDR1 and CDR2: WSHSY and SAAADI. V was pared by 10 bases and J by 1 base, with 19 bases between. The CDR3 contains 16 residues. CDR3 DNA: TGCGCCATTAGTGTGGCGCGGGGATGGAACACCGGGGAGCTGTTTTTT. It codes for CAISVARGWNTGELFF.

With regard to this clonotype: No conserved phenylalanine or tryptophan ends this CDR3, so it is likely a read error. The chain employs TRBV12-3 or TRBV12-4 and TRBJ1-4; D is ambiguous. This CDR3 is 14 amino acids long. Trimming shortened V by 9 bases and J by 8 bases, and 19 bases separated the two germline ends. CDR3 DNA: TGTGCCAGTACTCTCGGGAGGATTGACGAAAAACTGTTTCTT. It is translated as CASTLGRIDEKLFL.